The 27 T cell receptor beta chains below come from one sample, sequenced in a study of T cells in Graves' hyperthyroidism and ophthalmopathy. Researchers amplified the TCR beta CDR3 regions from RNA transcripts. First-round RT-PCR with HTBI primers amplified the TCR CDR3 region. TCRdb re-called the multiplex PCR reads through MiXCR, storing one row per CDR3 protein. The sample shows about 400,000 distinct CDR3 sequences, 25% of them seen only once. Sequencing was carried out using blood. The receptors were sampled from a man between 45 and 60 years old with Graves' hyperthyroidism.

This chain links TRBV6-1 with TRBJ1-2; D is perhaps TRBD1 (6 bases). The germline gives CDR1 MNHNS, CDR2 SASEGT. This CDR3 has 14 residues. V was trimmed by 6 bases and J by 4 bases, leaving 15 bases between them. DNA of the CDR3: TGTGCCAGCAGAGCAGGGGCCGATCTCTATGGCTACACCTTC. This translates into CASRAGADLYGYTF.

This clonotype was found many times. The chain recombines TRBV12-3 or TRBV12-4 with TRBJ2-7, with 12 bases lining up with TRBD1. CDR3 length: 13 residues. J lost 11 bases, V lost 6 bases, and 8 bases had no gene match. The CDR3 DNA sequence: TGTGCCAGCAGCCTGGGACAGGGGGCGCAGGAGTACTTC. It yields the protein CASSLGQGAQEYF.

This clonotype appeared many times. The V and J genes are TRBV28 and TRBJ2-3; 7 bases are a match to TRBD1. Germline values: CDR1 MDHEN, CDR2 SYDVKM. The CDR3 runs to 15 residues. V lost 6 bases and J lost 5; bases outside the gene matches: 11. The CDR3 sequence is CASRSRQGGEDTQYF. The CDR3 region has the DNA TGTGCCAGCAGAAGCAGACAGGGTGGGGAAGATACGCAGTATTTT.

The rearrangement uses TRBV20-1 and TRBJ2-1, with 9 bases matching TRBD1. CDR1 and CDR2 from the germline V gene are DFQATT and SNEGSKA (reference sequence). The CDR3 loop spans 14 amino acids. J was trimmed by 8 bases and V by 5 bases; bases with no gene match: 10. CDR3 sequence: CSALFTGGKDEQFF. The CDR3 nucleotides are TGCAGTGCTTTATTTACAGGGGGCAAGGATGAGCAGTTCTTC.

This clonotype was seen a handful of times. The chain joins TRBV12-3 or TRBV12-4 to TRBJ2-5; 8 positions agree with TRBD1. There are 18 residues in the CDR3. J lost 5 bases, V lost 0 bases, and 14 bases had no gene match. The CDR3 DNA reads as TGTGCCAGCAGTTTAGCCAGCCCGCGGACAGGGCTCGGGGAGACCCAGTACTTC. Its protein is CASSLASPRTGLGETQYF.

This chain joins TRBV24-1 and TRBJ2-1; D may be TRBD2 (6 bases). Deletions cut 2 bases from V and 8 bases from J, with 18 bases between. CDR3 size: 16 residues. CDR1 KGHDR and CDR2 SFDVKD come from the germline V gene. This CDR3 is CATSDSSSERVDEQFF. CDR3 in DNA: TGTGCCACCAGTGATTCCTCTAGCGAGAGAGTTGATGAGCAGTTCTTC.

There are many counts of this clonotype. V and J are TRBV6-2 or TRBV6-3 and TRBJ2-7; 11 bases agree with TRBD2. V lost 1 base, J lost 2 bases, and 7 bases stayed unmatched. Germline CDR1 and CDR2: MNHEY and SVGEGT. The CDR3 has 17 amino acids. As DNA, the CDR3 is TGTGCCAGCAGTTACTTGCTTCGACTAGCGGGGCCCTACGAGCAGTACTTC. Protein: CASSYLLRLAGPYEQYF.

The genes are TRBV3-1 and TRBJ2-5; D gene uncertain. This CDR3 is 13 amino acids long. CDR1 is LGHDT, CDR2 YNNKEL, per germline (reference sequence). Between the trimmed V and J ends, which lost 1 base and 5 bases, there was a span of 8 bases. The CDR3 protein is CASSQGRYETQYF. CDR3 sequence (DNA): TGTGCCAGCAGCCAAGGGCGTTACGAGACCCAGTACTTC.

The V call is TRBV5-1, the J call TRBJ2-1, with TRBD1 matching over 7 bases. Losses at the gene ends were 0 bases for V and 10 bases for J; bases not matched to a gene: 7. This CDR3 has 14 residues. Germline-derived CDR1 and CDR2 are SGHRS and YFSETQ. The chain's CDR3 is CASSLDRGRREQFF. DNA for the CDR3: TGCGCCAGCAGCTTGGACAGGGGCCGGAGGGAGCAGTTCTTC.

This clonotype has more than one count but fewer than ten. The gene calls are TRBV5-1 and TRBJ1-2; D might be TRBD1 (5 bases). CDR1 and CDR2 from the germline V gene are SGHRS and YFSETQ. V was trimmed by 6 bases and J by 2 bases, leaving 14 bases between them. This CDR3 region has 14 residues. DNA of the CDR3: TGCGCCAGCAACGCCGGGGCCCCCAACTATGGCTACACCTTC. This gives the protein CASNAGAPNYGYTF.

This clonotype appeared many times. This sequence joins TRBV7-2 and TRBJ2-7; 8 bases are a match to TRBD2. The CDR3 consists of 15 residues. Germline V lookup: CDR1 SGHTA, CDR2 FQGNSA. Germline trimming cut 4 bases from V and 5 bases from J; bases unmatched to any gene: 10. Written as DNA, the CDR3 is TGTGCCAGCAGCTCCAGATCACTAGCGGCCGACGAGCAGTACTTC. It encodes CASSSRSLAADEQYF. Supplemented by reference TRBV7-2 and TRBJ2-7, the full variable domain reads GAGVSQSPSNKVTEKGKDVELRCDPISGHTALYWYRQSLGQGLEFLIYFQGNSAPDKSGLPSDRFSAERTGGSVSTLTIQRTQQEDSAVYLCASSSRSLAADEQYFGPGTRLTVT.

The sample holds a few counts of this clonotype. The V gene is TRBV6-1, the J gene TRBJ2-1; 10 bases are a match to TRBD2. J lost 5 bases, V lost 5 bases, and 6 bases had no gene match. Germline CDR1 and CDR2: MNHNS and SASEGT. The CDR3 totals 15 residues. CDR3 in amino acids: CASSSLAGRNNEQFF. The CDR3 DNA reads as TGTGCCAGCAGTTCACTAGCGGGACGTAACAATGAGCAGTTCTTC.

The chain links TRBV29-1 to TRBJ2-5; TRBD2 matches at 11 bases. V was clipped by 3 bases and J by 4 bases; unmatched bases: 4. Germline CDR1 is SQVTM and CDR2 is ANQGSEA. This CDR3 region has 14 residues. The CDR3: CSVESGTSGETQYF. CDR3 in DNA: TGCAGCGTTGAGTCCGGGACTAGCGGAGAGACCCAGTACTTC.

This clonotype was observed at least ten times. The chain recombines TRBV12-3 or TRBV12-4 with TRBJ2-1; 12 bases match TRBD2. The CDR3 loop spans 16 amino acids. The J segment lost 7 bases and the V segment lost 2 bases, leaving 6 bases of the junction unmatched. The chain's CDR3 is CASSLPSGRARNEQFF. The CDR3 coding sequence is TGTGCCAGCAGTTTACCTAGCGGGAGGGCCCGGAATGAGCAGTTCTTC.

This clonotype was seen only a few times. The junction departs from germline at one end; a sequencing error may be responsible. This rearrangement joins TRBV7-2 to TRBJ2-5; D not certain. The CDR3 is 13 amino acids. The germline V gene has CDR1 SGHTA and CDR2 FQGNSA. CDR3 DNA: TGTGCCAGCAGCCCTCGCTTCCAAGAGGCCCAGTACTTC. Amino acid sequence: CASSPRFQEAQYF.

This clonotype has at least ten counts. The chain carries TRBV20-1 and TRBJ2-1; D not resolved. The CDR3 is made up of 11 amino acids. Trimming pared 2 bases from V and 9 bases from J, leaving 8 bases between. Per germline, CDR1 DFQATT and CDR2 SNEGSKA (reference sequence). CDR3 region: CSARKISEQFF. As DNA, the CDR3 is TGCAGTGCTAGAAAAATCAGTGAGCAGTTCTTC.

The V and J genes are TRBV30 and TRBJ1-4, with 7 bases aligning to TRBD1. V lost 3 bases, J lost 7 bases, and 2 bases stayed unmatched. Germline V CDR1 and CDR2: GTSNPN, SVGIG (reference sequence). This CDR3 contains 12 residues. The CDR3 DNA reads TGTGCCTGGAGCCCAGGGGGTGAAAAACTGTTTTTT. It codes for CAWSPGGEKLFF.

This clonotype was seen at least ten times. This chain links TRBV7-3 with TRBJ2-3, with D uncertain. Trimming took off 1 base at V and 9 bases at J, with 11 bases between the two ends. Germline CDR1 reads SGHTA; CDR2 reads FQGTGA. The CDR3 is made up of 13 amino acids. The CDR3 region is CASSLKPSPTQYF. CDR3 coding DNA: TGTGCCAGCAGCTTAAAGCCTAGTCCAACGCAGTATTTT. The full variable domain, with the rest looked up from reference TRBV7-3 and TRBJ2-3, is GAGVSQTPSNKVTEKGKYVELRCDPISGHTALYWYRQSLGQGPEFLIYFQGTGAADDSGLPNDRFFAVRPEGSVSTLKIQRTERGDSAVYLCASSLKPSPTQYFGPGTRLTVL.

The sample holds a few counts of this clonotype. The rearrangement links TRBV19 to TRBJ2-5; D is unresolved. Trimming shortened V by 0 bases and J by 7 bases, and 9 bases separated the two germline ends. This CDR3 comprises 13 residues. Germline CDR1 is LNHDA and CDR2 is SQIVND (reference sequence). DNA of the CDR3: TGTGCCAGTAGTATAGAGGGGTTAGGGACCCAGTACTTC. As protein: CASSIEGLGTQYF.

CDR3 bases: TGTGCCAGCAGCTCATTGCGGGGGGGCCCATGGAACACTGAAGCTTTCTTT. Translating gives CASSSLRGGPWNTEAFF. J is TRBJ1-1 and V is TRBV27; D is perhaps TRBD1 (6 bases). Germline loops: CDR1 MNHEY, CDR2 SMNVEV (reference sequence). This CDR3 has 17 amino acids. V gave up 6 bases and J gave up 1 base, with 21 bases separating them.

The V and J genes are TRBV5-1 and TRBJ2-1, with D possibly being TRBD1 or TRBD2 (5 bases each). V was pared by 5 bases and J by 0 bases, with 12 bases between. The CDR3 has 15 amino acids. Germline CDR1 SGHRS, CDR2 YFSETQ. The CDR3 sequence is CASSISGASYNEQFF. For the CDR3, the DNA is TGCGCCAGCAGTATCTCCGGGGCCTCCTACAATGAGCAGTTCTTC.

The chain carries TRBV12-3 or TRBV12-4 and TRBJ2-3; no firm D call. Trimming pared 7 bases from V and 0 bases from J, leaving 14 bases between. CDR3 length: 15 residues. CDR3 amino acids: CASTALDGSTDTQYF. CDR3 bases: TGTGCCAGCACCGCGCTGGACGGCAGCACAGATACGCAGTATTTT.

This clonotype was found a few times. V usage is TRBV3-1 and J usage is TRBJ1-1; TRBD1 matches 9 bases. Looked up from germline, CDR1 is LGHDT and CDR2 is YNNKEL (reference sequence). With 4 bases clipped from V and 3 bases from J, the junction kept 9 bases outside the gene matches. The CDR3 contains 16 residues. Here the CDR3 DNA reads TGTGCCAGCAGCCCTGGGGACAGGGTTTTGTACACTGAAGCTTTCTTT. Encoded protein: CASSPGDRVLYTEAFF.

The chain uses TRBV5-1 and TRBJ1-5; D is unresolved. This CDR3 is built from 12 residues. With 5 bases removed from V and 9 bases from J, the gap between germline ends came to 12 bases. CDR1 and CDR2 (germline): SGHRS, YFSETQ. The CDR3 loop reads CASSDGPGPQHF. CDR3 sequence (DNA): TGCGCCAGCAGTGACGGACCAGGGCCCCAGCATTTT.

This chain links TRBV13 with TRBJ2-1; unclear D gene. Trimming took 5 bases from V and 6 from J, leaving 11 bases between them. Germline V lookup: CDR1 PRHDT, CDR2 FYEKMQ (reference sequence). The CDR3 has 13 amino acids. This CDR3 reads CASSHYSGNEQFF. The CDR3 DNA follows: TGTGCCAGCAGCCACTACTCTGGCAATGAGCAGTTCTTC.

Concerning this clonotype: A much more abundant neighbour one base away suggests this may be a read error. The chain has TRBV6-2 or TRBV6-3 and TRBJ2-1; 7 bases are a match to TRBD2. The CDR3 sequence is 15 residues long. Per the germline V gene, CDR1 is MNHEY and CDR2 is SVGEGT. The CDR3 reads CASTTAGVSYNERFF. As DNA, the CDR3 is TGTGCCAGTACGACGGCGGGAGTCTCCTACAATGAGCGGTTCTTC.

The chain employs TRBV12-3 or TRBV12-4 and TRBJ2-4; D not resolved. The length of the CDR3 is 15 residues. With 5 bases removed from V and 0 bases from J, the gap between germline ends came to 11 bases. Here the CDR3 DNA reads TGTGCCAGCAGTCCCCGATTATTAGCCAAAAACATTCAGTACTTC. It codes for CASSPRLLAKNIQYF.